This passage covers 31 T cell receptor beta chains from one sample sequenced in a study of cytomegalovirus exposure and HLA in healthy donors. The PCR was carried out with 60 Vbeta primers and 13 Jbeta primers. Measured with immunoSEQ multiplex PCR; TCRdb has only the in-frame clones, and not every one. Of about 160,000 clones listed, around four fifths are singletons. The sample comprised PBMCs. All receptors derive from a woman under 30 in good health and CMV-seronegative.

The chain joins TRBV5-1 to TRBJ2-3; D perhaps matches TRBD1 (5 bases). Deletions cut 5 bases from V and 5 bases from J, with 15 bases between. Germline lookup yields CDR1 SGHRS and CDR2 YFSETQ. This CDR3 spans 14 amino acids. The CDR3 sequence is CASRLTDARDTQYF. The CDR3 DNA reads TGCGCCAGCAGGCTGACAGACGCCAGAGATACGCAGTATTTT.

CDR3 sequence (DNA): TGCGCCAGCAGCCAAGCCGGGGGTGCCCCTGAAAAACTGTTTTTT. This encodes CASSQAGGAPEKLFF. The V call is TRBV4-1, the J call TRBJ1-4; TRBD1 is a possible D gene (5 bases). Per germline, CDR1 MGHRA and CDR2 YSYEKL. CDR3 length: 15 residues. Trimming removed 1 base at V and 7 bases at J, with 13 bases between.

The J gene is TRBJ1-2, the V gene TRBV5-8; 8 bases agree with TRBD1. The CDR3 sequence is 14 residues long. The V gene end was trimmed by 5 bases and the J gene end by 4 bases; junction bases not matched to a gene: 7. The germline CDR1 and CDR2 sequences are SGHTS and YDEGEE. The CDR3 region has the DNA TGTGCCAGCAGAGACACGCAGGGGGCCTATGGCTACACCTTC. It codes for CASRDTQGAYGYTF.

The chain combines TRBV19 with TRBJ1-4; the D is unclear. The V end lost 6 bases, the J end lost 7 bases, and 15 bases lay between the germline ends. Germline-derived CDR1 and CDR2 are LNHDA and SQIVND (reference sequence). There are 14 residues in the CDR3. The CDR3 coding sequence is TGTGCCAGTAGGCCGGGAAAAGGAGGTGAAAAACTGTTTTTT. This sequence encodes CASRPGKGGEKLFF.

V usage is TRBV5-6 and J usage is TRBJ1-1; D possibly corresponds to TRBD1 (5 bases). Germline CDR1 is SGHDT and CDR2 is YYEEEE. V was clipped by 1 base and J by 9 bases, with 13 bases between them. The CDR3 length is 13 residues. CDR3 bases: TGTGCCAGCAGCTTGCCTCCCGGGGGAAAAGCTTTCTTT. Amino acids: CASSLPPGGKAFF.

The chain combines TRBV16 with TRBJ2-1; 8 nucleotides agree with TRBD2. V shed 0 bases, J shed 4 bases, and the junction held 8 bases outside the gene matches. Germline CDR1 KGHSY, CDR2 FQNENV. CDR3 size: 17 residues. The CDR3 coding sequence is TGTGCCAGCAGCCAATCGATCCAAGCGGGAGTTTACAATGAGCAGTTCTTC. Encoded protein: CASSQSIQAGVYNEQFF.

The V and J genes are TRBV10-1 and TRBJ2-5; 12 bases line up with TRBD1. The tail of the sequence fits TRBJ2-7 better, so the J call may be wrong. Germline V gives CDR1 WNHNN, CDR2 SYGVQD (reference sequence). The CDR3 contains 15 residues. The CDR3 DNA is TGCGCCAGCAGTGCCGGAGGGACAGGGGGCCACGAGCAGTACTTC. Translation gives CASSAGGTGGHEQYF.

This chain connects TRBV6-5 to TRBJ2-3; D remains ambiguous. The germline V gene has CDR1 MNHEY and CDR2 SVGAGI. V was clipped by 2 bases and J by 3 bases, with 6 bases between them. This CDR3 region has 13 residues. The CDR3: CASSYRATDTQYF. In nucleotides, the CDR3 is TGTGCCAGCAGTTACCGTGCGACAGATACGCAGTATTTT.

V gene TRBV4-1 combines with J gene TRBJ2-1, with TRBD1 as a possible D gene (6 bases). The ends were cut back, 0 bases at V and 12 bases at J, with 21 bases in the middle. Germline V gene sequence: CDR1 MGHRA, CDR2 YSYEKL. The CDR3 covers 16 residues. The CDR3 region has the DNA TGCGCCAGCAGCCAAGATGAGGGCAGGGGCGGCGTGAGGCAGTTCTTC. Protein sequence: CASSQDEGRGGVRQFF.

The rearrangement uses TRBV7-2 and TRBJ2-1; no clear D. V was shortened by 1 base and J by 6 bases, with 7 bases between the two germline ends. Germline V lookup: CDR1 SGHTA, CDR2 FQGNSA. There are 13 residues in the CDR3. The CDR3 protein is CASSLVLSNEQFF. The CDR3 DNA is TGTGCCAGCAGCTTAGTATTGAGCAATGAGCAGTTCTTC.

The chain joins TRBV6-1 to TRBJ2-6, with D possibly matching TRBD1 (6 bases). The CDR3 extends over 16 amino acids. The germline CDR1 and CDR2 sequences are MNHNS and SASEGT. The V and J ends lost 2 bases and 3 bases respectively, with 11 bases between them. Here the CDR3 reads CASSERGGYGANVLTF. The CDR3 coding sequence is TGTGCCAGCAGTGAACGAGGGGGATATGGGGCCAACGTCCTGACTTTC.

CDR3 region: CASSVSGLGTEAFF. The CDR3 bases are TGTGCCAGCAGCGTATCAGGGTTGGGCACTGAAGCTTTCTTT. The chain is built from TRBV9 and TRBJ1-1, with D possibly TRBD1 on 5 matching bases. The V and J ends lost 1 base and 4 bases respectively, with 11 bases between them. The germline gives CDR1 SGDLS, CDR2 YYNGEE. The CDR3 contains 14 residues.

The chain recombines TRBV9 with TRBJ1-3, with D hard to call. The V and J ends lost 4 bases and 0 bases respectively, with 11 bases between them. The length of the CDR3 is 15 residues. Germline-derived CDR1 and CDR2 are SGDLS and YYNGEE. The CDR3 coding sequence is TGTGCCAGCAGCCCTCACCTATTCTCTGGAAACACCATATATTTT. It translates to CASSPHLFSGNTIYF. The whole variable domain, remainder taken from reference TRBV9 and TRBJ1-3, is DSGVTQTPKHLITATGQRVTLRCSPRSGDLSVYWYQQSLDQGLQFLIQYYNGEERAKGNILERFSAQQFPDLHSELNLSSLELGDSALYFCASSPHLFSGNTIYFGEGSWLTVV.

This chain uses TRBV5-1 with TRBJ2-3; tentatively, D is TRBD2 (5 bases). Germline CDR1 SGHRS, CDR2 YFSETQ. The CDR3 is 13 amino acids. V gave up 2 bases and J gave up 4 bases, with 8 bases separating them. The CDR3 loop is CASSFEGADTQYF. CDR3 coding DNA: TGCGCCAGCAGCTTTGAGGGAGCAGATACGCAGTATTTT.

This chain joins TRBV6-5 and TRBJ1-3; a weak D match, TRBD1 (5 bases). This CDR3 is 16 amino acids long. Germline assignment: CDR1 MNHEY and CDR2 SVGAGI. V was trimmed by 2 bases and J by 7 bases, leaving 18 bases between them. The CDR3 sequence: CASSYSDSLGGNTIYF. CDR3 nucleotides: TGTGCCAGCAGTTACAGCGACAGCCTGGGCGGCAACACCATATATTTT.

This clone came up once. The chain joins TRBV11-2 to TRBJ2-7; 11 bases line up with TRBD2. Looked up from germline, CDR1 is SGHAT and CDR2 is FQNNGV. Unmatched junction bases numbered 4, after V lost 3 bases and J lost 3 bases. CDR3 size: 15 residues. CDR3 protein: CASSLVAGGLYEQYF. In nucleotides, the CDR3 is TGTGCCAGCAGCTTGGTAGCGGGGGGGCTCTACGAGCAGTACTTC.

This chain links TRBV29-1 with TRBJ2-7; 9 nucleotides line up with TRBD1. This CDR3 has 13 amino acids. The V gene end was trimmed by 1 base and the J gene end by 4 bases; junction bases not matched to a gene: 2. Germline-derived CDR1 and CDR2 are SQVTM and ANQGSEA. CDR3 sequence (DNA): TGCAGCGTTGAAGGGGACAGGGATTACGAGCAGTACTTC. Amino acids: CSVEGDRDYEQYF.

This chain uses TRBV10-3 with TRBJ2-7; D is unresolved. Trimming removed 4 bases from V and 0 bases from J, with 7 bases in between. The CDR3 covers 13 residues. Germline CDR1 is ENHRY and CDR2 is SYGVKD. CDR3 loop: CAISGAVSYEQYF. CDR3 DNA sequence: TGTGCCATCAGTGGTGCAGTCTCCTACGAGCAGTACTTC.

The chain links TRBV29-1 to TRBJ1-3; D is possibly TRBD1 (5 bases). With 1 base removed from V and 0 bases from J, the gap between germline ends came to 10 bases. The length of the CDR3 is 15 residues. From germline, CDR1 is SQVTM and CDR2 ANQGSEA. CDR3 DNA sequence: TGCAGCGTTGAAGGGCAGGGTGACTCTGGAAACACCATATATTTT. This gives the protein CSVEGQGDSGNTIYF.

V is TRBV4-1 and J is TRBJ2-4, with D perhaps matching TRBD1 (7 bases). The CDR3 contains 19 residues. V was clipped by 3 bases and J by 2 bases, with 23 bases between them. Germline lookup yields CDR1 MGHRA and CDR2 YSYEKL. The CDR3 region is CASSQKPGQDGLSKNIQYF. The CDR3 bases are TGCGCCAGCAGCCAGAAACCCGGACAGGATGGACTATCCAAAAACATTCAGTACTTC.

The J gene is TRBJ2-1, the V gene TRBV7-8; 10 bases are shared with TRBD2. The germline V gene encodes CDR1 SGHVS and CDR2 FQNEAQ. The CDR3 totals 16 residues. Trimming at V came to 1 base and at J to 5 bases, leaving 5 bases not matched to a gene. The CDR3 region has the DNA TGTGCCAGCAGCTTAGTTGGGCTAGCGGGAGACAATGAGCAGTTCTTC. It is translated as CASSLVGLAGDNEQFF.

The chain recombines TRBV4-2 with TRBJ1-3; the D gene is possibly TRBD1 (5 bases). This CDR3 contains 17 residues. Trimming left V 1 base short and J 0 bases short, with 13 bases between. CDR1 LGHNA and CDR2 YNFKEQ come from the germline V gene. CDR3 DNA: TGTGCCAGCAGCCAAGGTCAGGGTCCCTTCTCTGGAAACACCATATATTTT. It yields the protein CASSQGQGPFSGNTIYF.

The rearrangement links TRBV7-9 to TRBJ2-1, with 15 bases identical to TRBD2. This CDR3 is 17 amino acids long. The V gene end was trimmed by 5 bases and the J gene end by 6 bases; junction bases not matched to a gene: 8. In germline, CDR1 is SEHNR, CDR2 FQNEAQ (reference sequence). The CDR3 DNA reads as TGTGCCAGCAGCCGAAGGACTAGCGGGAGGGGGTCCAATGAGCAGTTCTTC. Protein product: CASSRRTSGRGSNEQFF. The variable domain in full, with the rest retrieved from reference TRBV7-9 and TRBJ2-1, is DTGVSQNPRHKITKRGQNVTFRCDPISEHNRLYWYRQTLGQGPEFLTYFQNEAQLEKSRLLSDRFSAERPKGSFSTLEIQRTEQGDSAMYLCASSRRTSGRGSNEQFFGPGTRLTVL.

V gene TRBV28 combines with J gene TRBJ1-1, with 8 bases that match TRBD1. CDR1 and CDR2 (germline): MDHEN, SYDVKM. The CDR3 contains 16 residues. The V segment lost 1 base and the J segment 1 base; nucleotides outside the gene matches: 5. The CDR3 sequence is CASSLLTTGANTEAFF. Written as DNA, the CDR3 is TGTGCCAGCAGTTTATTGACGACAGGGGCGAACACTGAAGCTTTCTTT.

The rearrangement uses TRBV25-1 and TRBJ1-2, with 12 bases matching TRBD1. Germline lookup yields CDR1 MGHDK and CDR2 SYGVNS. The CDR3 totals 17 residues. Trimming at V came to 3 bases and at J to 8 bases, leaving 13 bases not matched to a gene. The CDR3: CASSDGGLGQGAWGYTF. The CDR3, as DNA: TGTGCCAGCAGTGACGGGGGCCTGGGACAGGGGGCATGGGGCTACACCTTC.

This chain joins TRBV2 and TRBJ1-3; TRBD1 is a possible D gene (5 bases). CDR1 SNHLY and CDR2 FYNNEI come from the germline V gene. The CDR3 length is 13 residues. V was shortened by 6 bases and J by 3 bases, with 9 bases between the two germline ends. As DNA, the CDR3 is TGTGCCAGCAGCCCGGGGGATGGAAACACCATATATTTT. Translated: CASSPGDGNTIYF. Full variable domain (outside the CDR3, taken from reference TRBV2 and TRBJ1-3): EPEVTQTPSHQVTQMGQEVILRCVPISNHLYFYWYRQILGQKVEFLVSFYNNEISEKSEIFDDQFSVERPDGSNFTLKIRSTKLEDSAMYFCASSPGDGNTIYFGEGSWLTVV.

As DNA, the CDR3 is TGTGCCAGCAGTGCTTGGGGGGAGACCGGGGAGCTGTTTTTT. It encodes CASSAWGETGELFF. The V call is TRBV6-1, the J call TRBJ2-2; D is perhaps TRBD2 (6 bases). This CDR3 has 14 residues. Germline V lookup: CDR1 MNHNS, CDR2 SASEGT. The ends were cut back, 4 bases at V and 5 bases at J, with 11 bases in the middle.

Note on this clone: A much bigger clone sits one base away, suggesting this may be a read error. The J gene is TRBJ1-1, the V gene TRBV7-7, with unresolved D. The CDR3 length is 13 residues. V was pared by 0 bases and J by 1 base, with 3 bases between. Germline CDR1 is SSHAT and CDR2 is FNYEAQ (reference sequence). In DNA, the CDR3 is TGTGCCAGCAGCTTAGCGAGGAACACTGAAGCTTTCTTT. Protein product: CASSLARNTEAFF.

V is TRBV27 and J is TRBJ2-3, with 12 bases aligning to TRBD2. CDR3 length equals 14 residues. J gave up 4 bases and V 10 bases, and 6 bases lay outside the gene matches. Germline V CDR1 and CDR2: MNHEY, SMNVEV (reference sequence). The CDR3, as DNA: TGTGCCATTTCGACTAGCGGGGGCCCAGATACGCAGTATTTT. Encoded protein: CAISTSGGPDTQYF.

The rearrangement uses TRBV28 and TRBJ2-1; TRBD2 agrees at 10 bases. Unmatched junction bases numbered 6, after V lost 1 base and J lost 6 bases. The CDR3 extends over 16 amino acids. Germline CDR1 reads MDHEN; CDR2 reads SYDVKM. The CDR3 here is CASSLFASGSRNEQFF. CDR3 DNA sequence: TGTGCCAGCAGTTTATTTGCTAGCGGGAGTCGCAATGAGCAGTTCTTC.

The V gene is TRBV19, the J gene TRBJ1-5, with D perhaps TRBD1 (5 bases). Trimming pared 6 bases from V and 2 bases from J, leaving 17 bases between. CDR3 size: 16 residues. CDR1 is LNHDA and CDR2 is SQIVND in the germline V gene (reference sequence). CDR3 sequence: CASSPIGGGGNQPQHF. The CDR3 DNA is TGTGCCAGTAGCCCGATCGGCGGGGGAGGCAATCAGCCCCAGCATTTT.